One and the same sample provided the 11 T cell receptor beta chains below, sequenced in a study of control samples from healthy donors and cancer patients. Sequenced by immunoSEQ multiplex PCR; TCRdb stores in-frame clones only, minus some. The sample holds about 70,000 clones, about 94% seen once. The sequenced sample was blood. The receptors come from a woman aged 25 to 39 in good health.

The chain combines TRBV30 with TRBJ1-2; the match to TRBD1 covers 7 bases. From germline, CDR1 is GTSNPN and CDR2 SVGIG (reference sequence). Trimming took 1 base from V and 4 from J; bases not matched to a gene: 12. This CDR3 is built from 16 residues. The DNA of the CDR3 is TGTGCCTGGAGTGCCCCCGGGACAGCCAAATTCTATGGCTACACCTTC. Protein sequence: CAWSAPGTAKFYGYTF.

The chain uses TRBV5-1 and TRBJ1-1; D might be TRBD1 (5 bases). Germline CDR1 and CDR2: SGHRS and YFSETQ. The V gene lost 5 bases and the J gene lost 3 bases, with 17 bases spanning the gap. The CDR3 length is 15 residues. In DNA, the CDR3 is TGCGCCAGCAGATCCGGGACGGCCATGGACACTGAAGCTTTCTTT. It codes for CASRSGTAMDTEAFF.

V gene TRBV3-1 (or the pseudogene TRBV3-2) combines with J gene TRBJ2-4; D tentatively fits TRBD1 or TRBD2 (6 bases each). V shed 2 bases and J shed 5 bases, with 10 bases lying between them. The germline gives CDR1 LGHDT, CDR2 YNNKEL (reference sequence). This CDR3 has 14 amino acids. This CDR3 reads CASSQRGAENIQYF. The CDR3 DNA is TGTGCCAGCAGCCAAAGGGGGGCGGAAAACATTCAGTACTTC.

In DNA form, the CDR3 reads TGTGCCAGCAGCTCGGACGTATATAATGAAAAACTGTTTTTT. Translation: CASSSDVYNEKLFF. J is TRBJ1-4 and V is TRBV7-8; D is unresolved. The CDR3 totals 14 residues. V lost 4 bases to trimming and J lost 4 bases, with 10 bases between them. Germline values: CDR1 SGHVS, CDR2 FQNEAQ.

The CDR3 protein is CASSSGQGASGAFF. In DNA, the CDR3 is TGTGCCAGCAGCTCAGGACAGGGGGCGTCTGGAGCTTTCTTT. This chain links TRBV7-8 with TRBJ1-1; 11 nucleotides line up with TRBD1. This CDR3 comprises 14 residues. The germline gives CDR1 SGHVS, CDR2 FQNEAQ. The V gene end was trimmed by 4 bases and the J gene end by 10 bases; junction bases not matched to a gene: 8.

The rearrangement links TRBV19 to TRBJ1-2, with TRBD1 matching 7 bases. The CDR3 sequence is 15 residues long. In germline, CDR1 is LNHDA, CDR2 SQIVND (reference sequence). The V gene end was trimmed by 6 bases and the J gene end by 1 base; junction bases not matched to a gene: 8. CDR3 residues: CASRLLTGYNYGYTF. Written as DNA, the CDR3 is TGTGCCAGTAGGCTACTGACAGGGTATAACTATGGCTACACCTTC.

The chain is built from TRBV7-2 and TRBJ2-2; 9 bases map to TRBD1. Germline-derived CDR1 and CDR2 are SGHTA and FQGNSA. The J segment lost 4 bases and the V segment lost 4 bases, leaving 7 bases of the junction unmatched. This CDR3 is 16 amino acids long. Here the CDR3 DNA reads TGTGCCAGCAGCTCTAGGGACAGGGAAGGCACCGGGGAGCTGTTTTTT. The encoded protein is CASSSRDREGTGELFF.

The genes are TRBV7-6 and TRBJ2-3; weak D call: TRBD1 (5 bases). CDR3 size: 15 residues. In germline, CDR1 is SGHVS, CDR2 FNYEAQ. V gave up 0 bases and J gave up 0 bases, with 7 bases separating them. The CDR3 spells CASSLAGASTDTQYF. The CDR3 bases are TGTGCCAGCAGCTTAGCAGGGGCTAGCACAGATACGCAGTATTTT.

This clone has a single count. This chain connects TRBV9 to TRBJ1-1; the D gene is possibly TRBD1 (5 bases). V dropped 7 bases and J dropped 0 bases, with 13 bases sitting between them. Germline V CDR1 and CDR2: SGDLS, YYNGEE. The CDR3 consists of 14 residues. CDR3 sequence (DNA): TGTGCCAGCGGGGCGGGACGGTTGAACACTGAAGCTTTCTTT. Translated: CASGAGRLNTEAFF.

The CDR3, as DNA: TGTGCCAGCAGCGGGGCAAGGACCGGGCAGTTCTTC. Residues: CASSGARTGQFF. The V and J genes are TRBV9 and TRBJ2-1; no firm D call. V dropped 3 bases and J dropped 12 bases, with 13 bases sitting between them. The CDR3 runs to 12 residues. Germline V lookup: CDR1 SGDLS, CDR2 YYNGEE.

This chain connects TRBV19 to TRBJ1-6; weak D call: TRBD1 (5 bases). Per germline, CDR1 LNHDA and CDR2 SQIVND (reference sequence). The V end lost 6 bases, the J end lost 6 bases, and 12 bases lay between the germline ends. The CDR3 runs to 14 residues. CDR3 DNA sequence: TGTGCCAGTAGCAGGGAGGGTCGTAATTCACCCCTCCACTTT. This gives the protein CASSREGRNSPLHF.